Each of the 22 T cell receptor beta chains below was sequenced from the same sample in a study of T cell responses to AZD1222 COVID-19 vaccine (dated by TCRdb to the early 2020s). What the time point label conveys for this sample: baseline before first vaccination. The sample's treatment or condition label, in plain terms: meningococcal conjugate vaccine given as trial control. The protocol used for the library was the immunoSEQ multiplex PCR assay. TCRdb retrieved this table from immuneACCESS and kept in-frame rearrangements only. Not all clones are present; in checked studies, unresolved V genes account for under half, and no reason is known for the remainder. This sample gives approximately 100,000 clones in total; under 90% of them show up just once. Jointly, the top ten make up 2.8% of the sample. The sample in question was peripheral blood, obtained on day 0 of MenACWY control vaccination. Receptors originate from an adult in good health.

V gene TRBV7-9 combines with J gene TRBJ2-3, with D hard to call. Trimming shortened V by 2 bases and J by 4 bases, and 4 bases separated the two germline ends. This CDR3 contains 12 residues. CDR1 is SEHNR, CDR2 FQNEAQ, per germline (reference sequence). For the CDR3, the DNA is TGTGCCAGCAGCTTACGTCCAGATACGCAGTATTTT. As protein: CASSLRPDTQYF. The full variable domain, rest sourced from reference TRBV7-9 and TRBJ2-3, is DTGVSQNPRHKITKRGQNVTFRCDPISEHNRLYWYRQTLGQGPEFLTYFQNEAQLEKSRLLSDRFSAERPKGSFSTLEIQRTEQGDSAMYLCASSLRPDTQYFGPGTRLTVL.

The V call is TRBV28, the J call TRBJ2-7, with D unresolved. This CDR3 is 13 amino acids long. Germline V gene data show CDR1 as MDHEN and CDR2 as SYDVKM. Trimming cost V 3 bases and J 2 bases, with 8 bases left between them. CDR3 protein: CASSFESTYEQYF. The CDR3, as DNA: TGTGCCAGCAGTTTTGAGTCCACCTACGAGCAGTACTTC.

The V and J genes are TRBV7-9 and TRBJ2-3; 10 bases align to TRBD2. The germline gives CDR1 SEHNR, CDR2 FQNEAQ (reference sequence). The CDR3 runs to 16 residues. Trimming cost V 4 bases and J 0 bases; bases outside gene matches: 4. CDR3 region: CASSSSGGASTDTQYF. The CDR3, as DNA: TGTGCCAGCAGCTCTAGCGGGGGAGCGAGCACAGATACGCAGTATTTT.

This clone appeared once. The rearrangement joins TRBV28 to TRBJ2-5; TRBD1 might be the D (5 bases). Per the germline V gene, CDR1 is MDHEN and CDR2 is SYDVKM. This CDR3 spans 13 amino acids. V was shortened by 3 bases and J by 3 bases, with 8 bases between the two germline ends. The CDR3 nucleotides read TGTGCCAGCAGTTTCCAGGGCAAAGAGACCCAGTACTTC. This sequence encodes CASSFQGKETQYF.

This rearrangement joins TRBV12-3 or TRBV12-4 to TRBJ1-2, with 9 bases fitting TRBD1. The CDR3 consists of 13 residues. Losses at the gene ends were 3 bases for V and 6 bases for J; bases not matched to a gene: 2. The CDR3 bases are TGTGCCAGCAGTTTCGGGACAGGGCATGGCTACACCTTC. Translation: CASSFGTGHGYTF.

The rearrangement uses TRBV5-5 and TRBJ2-7, with 9 bases identical to TRBD1. In germline, CDR1 is SGHKS, CDR2 YYEKEE (reference sequence). CDR3 length equals 15 residues. The V and J ends lost 0 bases and 6 bases, in that order; junction bases with no gene match: 7. The CDR3 nucleotides are TGTGCCAGCAGCTTGGTAATACAGGGGGCTGGCGAGCAGTACTTC. Translating it yields CASSLVIQGAGEQYF.

J is TRBJ1-5 and V is TRBV7-2; no firm D call. V was cut by 1 base and J by 9 bases, with 13 bases left in between. Germline CDR1 is SGHTA and CDR2 is FQGNSA. The CDR3 is 14 residues long. This CDR3 is CASSLVAGQGPQHF. CDR3 nucleotide sequence: TGTGCCAGCAGCTTAGTGGCGGGCCAAGGGCCCCAGCATTTT.

The genes are TRBV5-1 and TRBJ1-3; the D is unclear. The germline V gene encodes CDR1 SGHRS and CDR2 YFSETQ. CDR3 length: 14 amino acids. Trimming cost V 0 bases and J 0 bases, with 4 bases left between them. CDR3 sequence (DNA): TGCGCCAGCAGCTTGGAGGGCTCTGGAAACACCATATATTTT. This sequence encodes CASSLEGSGNTIYF.

The V and J genes are TRBV21-1 and TRBJ1-2; TRBD1 was called by the table and not checked on the DNA. TRBV21-1 is annotated as a pseudogene. The CDR3 has 15 residues. This CDR3 reads CATTFRDRDRYGYTF. In DNA, the CDR3 is TGTGCCACCACTTTCCGGGACAGGGACAGGTATGGCTACACCTTC.

This clone appeared a single time. This sequence joins TRBV27 and TRBJ2-1; TRBD2 aligns across 7 bases. The CDR3 contains 16 residues. J was trimmed by 1 base and V by 4 bases; bases with no gene match: 7. The germline V gene encodes CDR1 MNHEY and CDR2 SMNVEV (reference sequence). The CDR3 here is CASSYSGLRSYNEQFF. CDR3 coding DNA: TGTGCCAGCAGTTATAGCGGGCTTAGGTCCTACAATGAGCAGTTCTTC.

The chain combines TRBV5-4 with TRBJ2-2; D unclear. This CDR3 region has 13 residues. V was pared by 3 bases and J by 5 bases, with 8 bases between. Germline V lookup: CDR1 SGHNT, CDR2 YYREEE (reference sequence). CDR3 DNA: TGTGCCAGCAGCTCACTGGTGACCGGGGAGCTGTTTTTT. It encodes CASSSLVTGELFF.

Comments on this clone: At the DNA level, this CDR3 is encoded by other sequences in the same sample as well. The chain recombines TRBV6-5 with TRBJ1-1; possible D gene TRBD1, 6 bases. The germline V gene has CDR1 MNHEY and CDR2 SVGAGI. Trimming shortened V by 6 bases and J by 1 base, and 9 bases separated the two germline ends. This CDR3 has 13 amino acids. The CDR3 nucleotides read TGTGCCAGCAGCTGGGGACAGAACACTGAAGCTTTCTTT. As protein: CASSWGQNTEAFF.

This clone is a singleton in its sample. V and J are TRBV27 and TRBJ2-2; D might be TRBD1 or TRBD2, each matching 6 bases. In germline, CDR1 is MNHEY, CDR2 SMNVEV (reference sequence). The CDR3 length is 18 residues. Trimming shortened V by 6 bases and J by 4 bases, and 24 bases separated the two germline ends. The CDR3 region is CASSPQFGGPGFTGELFF. CDR3 sequence (DNA): TGTGCCAGCAGCCCTCAATTTGGGGGGCCGGGATTCACCGGGGAGCTGTTTTTT.

The V call is TRBV5-1, the J call TRBJ1-6; 9 nucleotides match TRBD1. The CDR3 has 16 residues. The germline V gene encodes CDR1 SGHRS and CDR2 YFSETQ. V trimming: 7 bases; J trimming: 6 bases; junction bases outside the gene matches: 11. CDR3 coding DNA: TGCGCCAGCCAACTACAGGGGGCAGCTGGTAATTCACCCCTCCACTTT. Its translation is CASQLQGAAGNSPLHF.

The rearrangement joins TRBV29-1 to TRBJ1-1; 10 nucleotides match TRBD1. V was clipped by 5 bases and J by 3 bases; unmatched bases: 9. Germline values: CDR1 SQVTM, CDR2 ANQGSEA. This CDR3 contains 15 residues. In DNA form, the CDR3 reads TGCAGCGTTCCGGGACAGGGGAGGATGGACACTGAAGCTTTCTTT. Protein product: CSVPGQGRMDTEAFF.

This clone was observed once. The V call is TRBV4-3, the J call TRBJ1-2, with 8 positions matching TRBD1. CDR3 length equals 15 residues. V was clipped by 1 base and J by 4 bases; unmatched bases: 5. Germline assignment: CDR1 LGHNA and CDR2 YSLEER. CDR3 coding DNA: TGCGCCAGCAGCCAAGGCAGGGGGCTTAGCTATGGCTACACCTTC. Amino acids: CASSQGRGLSYGYTF.

The chain joins TRBV10-2 to TRBJ1-3, with D possibly TRBD1 on 5 matching bases. Germline V gene lookup returns CDR1 WSHSY and CDR2 SAAADI. This CDR3 region has 15 residues. The V and J ends lost 3 bases and 2 bases respectively, with 11 bases between them. Written as DNA, the CDR3 is TGCGCCAGCAGTGATCTACGGGGCCCTGGAAACACCATATATTTT. Its translation: CASSDLRGPGNTIYF.

This chain links TRBV7-2 with TRBJ1-5, with D unresolved. Germline V CDR1 and CDR2: SGHTA, FQGNSA. The germline V and J ends were trimmed by 1 base and 6 bases, with 4 bases remaining between them. The CDR3 has 12 amino acids. This chain's CDR3 is CASSLDVQPQHF. CDR3 in DNA: TGTGCCAGCAGCTTAGATGTTCAGCCCCAGCATTTT.

This sequence joins TRBV5-1 and TRBJ1-2; D is possibly TRBD1 (5 bases). CDR3 length: 13 residues. V was cut by 5 bases and J by 2 bases, with 10 bases left in between. Germline-derived CDR1 and CDR2 are SGHRS and YFSETQ. CDR3 DNA: TGCGCCAGCAGTCTTGGGGACAACTATGGCTACACCTTC. Its protein is CASSLGDNYGYTF.

V is TRBV28 and J is TRBJ1-2; no reliable D call. The ends were cut back, 5 bases at V and 7 bases at J, with 23 bases in the middle. In germline, CDR1 is MDHEN, CDR2 SYDVKM. This CDR3 is built from 16 residues. The CDR3 DNA follows: TGTGCCAGCAGTCCCTACCTAGACGACTCAAACGCTGGCTACACCTTC. Translated, it gives CASSPYLDDSNAGYTF.

The chain is built from TRBV27 and TRBJ2-2; D possibly matches TRBD1 or TRBD2 (5 bases each). The length of the CDR3 is 16 residues. Germline V gene data show CDR1 as MNHEY and CDR2 as SMNVEV (reference sequence). V was shortened by 5 bases and J by 4 bases, with 17 bases between the two germline ends. The CDR3 DNA reads TGTGCCAGCAGTCCTACCCGGGGCAGTTCCACCGGGGAGCTGTTTTTT. This sequence encodes CASSPTRGSSTGELFF.

The chain links TRBV4-1 to TRBJ2-7; no clear D gene. Trimming took off 0 bases at V and 5 bases at J, with 11 bases between the two ends. The CDR3 is 14 amino acids. CDR1 MGHRA and CDR2 YSYEKL come from the germline V gene. The CDR3 loop is CASSQDYSPHEQYF. CDR3 sequence (DNA): TGCGCCAGCAGCCAAGACTACAGCCCCCACGAGCAGTACTTC.